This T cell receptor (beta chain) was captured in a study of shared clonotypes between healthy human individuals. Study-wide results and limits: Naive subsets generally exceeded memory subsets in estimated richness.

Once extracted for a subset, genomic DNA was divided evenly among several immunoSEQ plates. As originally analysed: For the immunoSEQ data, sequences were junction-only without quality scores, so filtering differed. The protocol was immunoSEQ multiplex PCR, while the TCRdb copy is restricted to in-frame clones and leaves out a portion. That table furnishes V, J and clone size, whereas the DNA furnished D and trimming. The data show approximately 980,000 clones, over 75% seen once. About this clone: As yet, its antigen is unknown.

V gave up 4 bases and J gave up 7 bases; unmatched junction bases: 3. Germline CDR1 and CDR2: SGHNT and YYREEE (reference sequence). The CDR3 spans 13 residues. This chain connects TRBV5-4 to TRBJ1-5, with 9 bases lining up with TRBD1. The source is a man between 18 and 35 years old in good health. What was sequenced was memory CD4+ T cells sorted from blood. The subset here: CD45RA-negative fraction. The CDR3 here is CASSEDRGQPQHF. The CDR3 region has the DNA TGTGCCAGCAGCGAAGACAGGGGGCAGCCCCAGCATTTT. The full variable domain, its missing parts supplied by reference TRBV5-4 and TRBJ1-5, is ETGVTQSPTHLIKTRGQQVTLRCSSQSGHNTVSWYQQALGQGPQFIFQYYREEENGRGNFPPRFSGLQFPNYSSELNVNALELDDSALYLCASSEDRGQPQHFGDGTRLSIL.